This paragraph covers one T cell receptor beta chain sequence. These data come from a study of T-cell memory formation after mild COVID-19. Each CDR3 protein gets one entry after TCRdb re-called the 5' RACE reads with MiXCR. The table lists under 150,000 distinct CDR3 sequences, around a fifth of them singletons. V was cut by 0 bases and J by 9 bases, with 6 bases left in between. The CDR3 length is 11 residues. CDR1 is SGHKS, CDR2 YYEKEE, per germline (reference sequence). This clonotype was sampled from a man between 18 and 35 years old who had mild COVID-19 (a few samples of this study predate the infection). Cell type and time point are not known. The chain is built from TRBV5-5 and TRBJ1-1; D uncertain. Material: PBMCs or a T cell subset sorted from them (not recorded which). The CDR3 loop reads CASSLGGKAFF. CDR3 bases: TGTGCCAGCAGCTTGGGCGGGAAAGCTTTCTTT. The entire variable domain, with the rest obtained from reference TRBV5-5 and TRBJ1-1, is as follows: DAGVTQSPTHLIKTRGQQVTLRCSPISGHKSVSWYQQVLGQGPQFIFQYYEKEERGRGNFPDRFSARQFPNYSSELNVNALLLGDSALYLCASSLGGKAFFGQGTRLTVV.